This paragraph covers one T cell receptor beta chain sequence. Its specificity is unknown. This sample was included in a study of response to subunit inactivated influenza vaccine. General study findings and limits: The authors put forward the suggestion that each seasonal influenza vaccination may bring in only a limited number of new T cells.

TCRdb re-analysed the RT-PCR reads in MiXCR, keeping a single row per CDR3 protein. The sample carries about 650,000 distinct CDR3 sequences, approximately 14% recorded once. Trimming pared 3 bases from V and 3 bases from J, leaving 14 bases between. The CDR3 length is 15 residues. Germline lookup yields CDR1 MDHEN and CDR2 SYDVKM. The chain carries TRBV28 and TRBJ2-5; tentatively, D is TRBD1 (7 bases). This material consisted of PBMCs from blood, taken 11 to 12 days after vaccination. This clonotype originated in a man aged 45-65 years who received an inactivated influenza vaccine. CDR3 in amino acids: CASSLEGQRKETQYF. As DNA, the CDR3 is TGTGCCAGCAGTTTGGAGGGACAGCGTAAAGAGACCCAGTACTTC.